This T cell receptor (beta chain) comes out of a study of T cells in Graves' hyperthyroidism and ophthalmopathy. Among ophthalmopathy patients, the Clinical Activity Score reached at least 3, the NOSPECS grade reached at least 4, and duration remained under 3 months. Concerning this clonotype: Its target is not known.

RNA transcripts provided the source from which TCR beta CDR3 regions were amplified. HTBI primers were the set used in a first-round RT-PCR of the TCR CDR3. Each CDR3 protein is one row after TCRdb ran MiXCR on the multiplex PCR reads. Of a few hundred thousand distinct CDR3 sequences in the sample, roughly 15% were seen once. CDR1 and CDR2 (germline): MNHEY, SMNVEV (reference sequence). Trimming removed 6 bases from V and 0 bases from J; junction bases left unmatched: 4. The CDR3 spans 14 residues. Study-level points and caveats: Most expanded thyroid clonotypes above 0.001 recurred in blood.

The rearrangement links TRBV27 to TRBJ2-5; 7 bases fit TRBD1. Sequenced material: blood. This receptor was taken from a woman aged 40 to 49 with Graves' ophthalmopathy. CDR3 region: CASRPDRDQETQYF. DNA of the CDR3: TGTGCCAGCAGACCCGACAGGGACCAAGAGACCCAGTACTTC.